The 8 T cell receptor beta chains in this list originate from one sample, sequenced in a study of glioma-infiltrating T cells. Amplification of TCR alpha and beta CDR3 regions from RNA used iRepertoire nested multiplex PCR. In TCRdb, the multiplex PCR reads were re-called with MiXCR into one record per CDR3 protein. The repertoire has fewer than 200,000 distinct CDR3 sequences, roughly two fifths of them found once; the top ten carry 5.2%. The sample taken for sequencing was glioma tissue, nonneoplastic brain tissue, or PBMCs (not recorded which). These receptor sequences come from a human donor with low-grade glioma or glioblastoma, undergoing nonglioma brain surgery, or in good health (not recorded which).

Comment on this clonotype: The conserved phenylalanine or tryptophan normally closing the CDR3 is absent here, so this likely arose from a read error. This sequence joins TRBV24-1 and TRBJ2-2, with D unclear. CDR3 length: 13 amino acids. Trimming stripped 5 bases from V and 2 bases from J, with 5 bases between. Looked up from germline, CDR1 is KGHDR and CDR2 is SFDVKD. The DNA of the CDR3 is TGTGCCACCAGTGCTCTTAACACCGGGGAGCTGTTTTCT. This translates into CATSALNTGELFS.

The table lists this clonotype with a count of one. Its ends do not fully match the called genes, so a read error is possible. The CDR3 DNA sequence: TGCAGTGCTAGTGTCACCAGTGGCACTGAACCTTTCTTT. Its protein is CSASVTSGTEPFF. This chain links TRBV20-1 with TRBJ1-1; no clear D. The CDR3 runs 13 residues. Germline V CDR1 and CDR2: DFQATT, SNEGSKA (reference sequence).

As concerns this clonotype: Germline is not matched at one junction end, which may reflect a read error. This chain connects TRBV11-1 to TRBJ2-5; unclear D gene. CDR3 length: 14 residues. Germline assignment: CDR1 SGHAT and CDR2 FQDESV (reference sequence). DNA of the CDR3: TGTGACAGCACCCAAAGGTCCCTATCGGAGACCCAGTACTTC. This encodes CDSTQRSLSETQYF.

In this sample, this clonotype turned up many times. The chain has TRBV27 and TRBJ2-7, with TRBD1 as a possible D gene (5 bases). This CDR3 has 14 amino acids. The germline gives CDR1 MNHEY, CDR2 SMNVEV (reference sequence). Trimming shortened V by 7 bases and J by 6 bases, and 19 bases separated the two germline ends. In DNA form, the CDR3 reads TGTGCCAGCAATCCTCAGTCAGGGCGGCGCGAGCAGTACTTC. This translates into CASNPQSGRREQYF.

For this clonotype: Just one base apart from a much larger clone, this may be a read error. The rearrangement uses TRBV10-3 and TRBJ2-1; 11 bases match TRBD2. Germline V gene lookup returns CDR1 ENHRY and CDR2 SYGVKD. The length of the CDR3 is 16 residues. J gave up 3 bases and V 4 bases, and 5 bases lay outside the gene matches. The CDR3 sequence is CAISAGTSGSYNEQFF. DNA of the CDR3: TGTGCCATCAGTGCCGGGACTAGCGGAAGCTACAATGAGCAGTTCTTC.

This clonotype was recorded at least ten times. J is TRBJ2-1 and V is TRBV6-2 or TRBV6-3; TRBD2 is a possible D gene (6 bases). Trimming took 0 bases from V and 7 from J, leaving 13 bases between them. Germline CDR1 reads MNHEY; CDR2 reads SVGEGT. This CDR3 is 15 amino acids long. The CDR3 nucleotides read TGTGCCAGCAGTTACTCCCGGCTAGGAGGGAATGAGCAGTTCTTC. This encodes CASSYSRLGGNEQFF.

In its sample, this clonotype was seen many times. The chain combines TRBV20-1 with TRBJ2-1, with TRBD2 identical over 7 bases. CDR1 is DFQATT, CDR2 SNEGSKA, per germline (reference sequence). V was clipped by 5 bases and J by 8 bases; unmatched bases: 9. The CDR3 runs 13 residues. CDR3 sequence: CSARSGTVDEQFF. The CDR3 DNA is TGCAGTGCTCGAAGCGGGACTGTTGATGAGCAGTTCTTC.

On this clonotype: The junction shows a germline mismatch at one end, possibly a read error. The gene calls are TRBV18 and TRBJ2-7; TRBD2 matches 16 bases. CDR3 length equals 17 residues. The germline V gene encodes CDR1 KGHSH and CDR2 LQKENI. This chain's CDR3 is CAISPGTSGRASYEQYF. CDR3 in DNA: TGTGCCATCTCACCCGGGACTAGCGGGAGGGCGTCCTACGAGCAGTACTTC. The full variable domain, in which reference TRBV18 and TRBJ2-7 provide the parts outside the CDR3, is NAGVMQNPRHLVRRRGQEARLRCSPMKGHSHVYWYRQLPEEGLKFMVYLQKENIIDESGMPKERFSAEFPKEGPSILRIQQVVRGDSAAYFCAISPGTSGRASYEQYFGPGTRLTVT.